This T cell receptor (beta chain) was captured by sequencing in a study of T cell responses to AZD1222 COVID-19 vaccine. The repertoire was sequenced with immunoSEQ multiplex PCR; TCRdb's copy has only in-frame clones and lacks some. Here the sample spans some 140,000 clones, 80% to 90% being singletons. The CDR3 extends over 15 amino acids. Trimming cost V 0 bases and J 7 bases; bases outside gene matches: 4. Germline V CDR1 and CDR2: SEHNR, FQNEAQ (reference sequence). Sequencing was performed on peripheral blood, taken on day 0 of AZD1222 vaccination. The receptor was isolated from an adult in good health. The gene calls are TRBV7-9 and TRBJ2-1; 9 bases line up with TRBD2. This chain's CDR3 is CASSLASGRRNEQFF. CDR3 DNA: TGTGCCAGCAGCTTAGCGAGCGGGAGGAGAAATGAGCAGTTCTTC.